This TCR beta chain was captured by sequencing in a study of T cell repertoires in cytomegalovirus infection. TCRdb reanalysed the reads using MiXCR and keeps one entry per CDR3 protein. Among about 480,000 distinct CDR3 sequences listed, 30% to 40% were seen once. This clonotype has more than one count but fewer than ten. Its cognate antigen is unknown. General study findings and limits: Identification of carriers of CMV plus the relevant HLA was achieved through cumulative public TCR beta family frequency. In two of eight donors, the top clonotype was HLA-C-restricted CMV-specific.

V lost 8 bases to trimming and J lost 6 bases; unmatched junction nucleotides: 12. This CDR3 is built from 16 residues. Looked up from germline, CDR1 is MNHEY and CDR2 is SVGAGI. The genes are TRBV6-5 and TRBJ2-3, with 12 bases aligning to TRBD2. The sequence was collected from a human donor in good health (CMV status not recorded). Some clones in this sample may be carry-over from other donors' samples. Specimen: cultured PBMCs, collected from culture after CMV antigen stimulation. The CDR3 region is CASSRGLAGQSDTQYF. The CDR3 DNA sequence: TGTGCCAGCTCAAGGGGACTAGCGGGTCAGTCGGATACGCAGTATTTT.